Listed below are T cell receptor beta chains from one sample, sequenced in a study of T cell changes during pregnancy in multiple sclerosis. Here immunoSEQ multiplex PCR was the method, and the copy in TCRdb shows in-frame clones only, minus some. Of 120,000 or so clones in the sample, approximately 93% were seen once. Sequenced material: peripheral blood, taken before pregnancy. The receptors stem from a female donor with multiple sclerosis, enrolled in a pregnancy study. CDR3s include the opening cysteine and the closing phenylalanine or tryptophan. D genes are given only for firm matches. Size is stated for part of the rows, as once, few or many counts, or as a class when the clone is expanded.

>TRBJ1-3|.|TRBV9|TRBD1
TGTGCCAGCAGCGGGACAGGGGGCTCTGGAAACACCATATATTTT
CASSGTGGSGNTIYF
>TRBJ2-5|.|TRBV5-1|.
TGCGCCAGCAGTCCGGTGCGGGGAGAGGGCCAAGAGACCCAGTACTTC
CASSPVRGEGQETQYF
>TRBJ1-2|.|TRBV4-1|TRBD1
TGCGCCAGCAGCCATGTCAGGGGGTTGGATGGCTACACCTTC
CASSHVRGLDGYTF
>TRBJ1-5|.|TRBV28|.
TGTGCCAGCAGTTCGTACAGGATCAATCAGCCCCAGCATTTT
CASSSYRINQPQHF
>TRBJ1-2|.|TRBV6-1|TRBD1
TGTGCCAGCAGTCCAGGGGGATCTAACTATGGCTACACCTTC
CASSPGGSNYGYTF
>TRBJ2-7|.|TRBV5-4|TRBD1
TGTGCCAGCAGCAACCCCGGGACAGACTCCTACGAGCAGTACTTC
CASSNPGTDSYEQYF
>TRBJ1-6|.|TRBV28|.
TGTGCCAGCACCGAGAGGGCGGGTTCACCCCTCCACTTT
CASTERAGSPLHF
>TRBJ1-1|.|TRBV30|TRBD1
TGTGCCTGGAGTCCCGGGACAGGGGGCGCGGAAGCTTTCTTT
CAWSPGTGGAEAFF
>TRBJ2-2|.|TRBV5-1|TRBD2
TGCGCCAGCGACGCGGGGGGACTAGCGGGAAACACCGGGGAGCTGTTTTTT
CASDAGGLAGNTGELFF
>TRBJ1-2|.|TRBV5-6|.
TGTGCCAGCAGCCAAGGTCGCGGCTATGGCTACACCTTC
CASSQGRGYGYTF
>TRBJ2-1|.|TRBV5-1|TRBD2
TGCGCCAGCAGCTTGGGGGGACTAGCGGGGTACAATGAGCAGTTCTTC
CASSLGGLAGYNEQFF
>TRBJ2-2|.|TRBV4-1|TRBD2
TGCGCCAGCAGCCAAGAGCGACTAGCAATAAGAACCGGGGAGCTGTTTTTT
CASSQERLAIRTGELFF
>TRBJ1-1|.|TRBV30|TRBD1
TGTGCCTGGAGTGTTACGACAGGGGGCTTGGCTTTCTTT
CAWSVTTGGLAFF
>TRBJ1-5|.|TRBV6-5|TRBD1
TGTGCCAGCAGTCCAACAGGGGTTCAGCCCCAGCATTTT
CASSPTGVQPQHF
>TRBJ2-5|.|TRBV18|.
TGTGCCAGCTCCCCCTTATCTCAAGAGACCCAGTACTTC
CASSPLSQETQYF
>TRBJ1-5|.|TRBV11-3|.
TGTGCCGGAGGGGTTCAGCCCCAGCATTTT
CAGGVQPQHF
>TRBJ2-5|.|TRBV6-6|.
TGTGCCAGCAGTTACTCCCGGGGGGCCGAGACCCAGTACTTC
CASSYSRGAETQYF
>TRBJ2-7|.|TRBV5-8|TRBD2
TGTGCCAGCAGCTTGTGGCGTCGGCGGGGGAGCTCCTACGAGCAGTACTTC
CASSLWRRRGSSYEQYF
>TRBJ1-3|.|TRBV5-1|.
TGCGCCAGCAGAGACGCGGGGACCGGAAACACCATATATTTT
CASRDAGTGNTIYF
>TRBJ2-1|.|TRBV19|TRBD2
TGTGCCAGTAGTACAACTAGCGGGAGGCTCTACAATGAGCAGTTCTTC
CASSTTSGRLYNEQFF
>TRBJ1-2|.|TRBV2|TRBD1
TGTGCCAGCAACACAGGGGGGGATGGCTACACCTTC
CASNTGGDGYTF
>TRBJ2-2|.|TRBV9|TRBD1
TGTGCCAGCAGCGTGGGGCATCGACAGGGGGTCGGGGAGCTGTTTTTT
CASSVGHRQGVGELFF
>TRBJ2-1|.|TRBV6-1|.
TGTGCCAGCAGTGAAGGATTTCGCGATGAGCAGTTCTTC
CASSEGFRDEQFF
>TRBJ2-2|.|TRBV21-1|.
TGTGCCAGCAGCAAAGAGACAGGGGACACCGGGGAGCTGTTTTTT
CASSKETGDTGELFF
>TRBJ1-1|.|TRBV25-1|TRBD1
TGTGCCAGCAGTGGCAATTCCGGGACAGGGTTCCCCCGTTTCTTT
CASSGNSGTGFPRFF
>TRBJ1-2|.|TRBV7-6|.
TGTGCCAGCAGCTTAGTGGCAGGGGACGGCTACACCTTC
CASSLVAGDGYTF
>TRBJ1-6|.|TRBV19|TRBD1
TGTGCCAGTAGTCCGAAACAGGGGAGGTCACCCCTCCACTTT
CASSPKQGRSPLHF
>TRBJ1-6|.|TRBV30|.
TGTGCCTGGAGCTCCAGGGGTCATAATTCACCCCTCCACTTT
CAWSSRGHNSPLHF
>TRBJ2-2|.|TRBV28|TRBD2
TGTGCCAGCGCCGGGGGGCTAGCGGGGACCGGGGAGCTGTTTTTT
CASAGGLAGTGELFF
>TRBJ2-7|.|TRBV18|TRBD2
TGTGCCAGCTCACTACCGGGACTACCATACGAGCAGTACTTC
CASSLPGLPYEQYF
>TRBJ2-7|once|TRBV9|TRBD1
TGTGCCAGCAGCGTAGCACAGGGGGCTTCCTACGAGCAGTACTTC
CASSVAQGASYEQYF
>TRBJ2-5|.|TRBV2|TRBD2
TGTGCCAGCAGCGTTATAAGCGGGGGGTCCCAAGAGACCCAGTACTTC
CASSVISGGSQETQYF
>TRBJ2-7|.|TRBV7-8|TRBD1
TGTGCCAGCAGCCTGACAGGGGGGGCCTACGAGCAGTACTTC
CASSLTGGAYEQYF
>TRBJ1-5|.|TRBV6-1|.
TGTGCCAGCAGTGAAGGTAGAAATAGCAATCAGCCCCAGCATTTT
CASSEGRNSNQPQHF
>TRBJ2-5|.|TRBV5-5|TRBD2
TGTGCCAGCGTCCTTAGCGGGAGGGCAGGGGAGACCCAGTACTTC
CASVLSGRAGETQYF
>TRBJ1-1|.|TRBV5-1|.
TGCGCCAGCAGCTTGGCTGGGACATTGAACACTGAAGCTTTCTTT
CASSLAGTLNTEAFF
>TRBJ1-1|.|TRBV11-2|.
TGTGCCAGCAGCTTAGACAGGTTAAACACTGAAGCTTTCTTT
CASSLDRLNTEAFF
>TRBJ1-6|once|TRBV5-6|TRBD1
TGTGCCAGCAGCTTGGAGGGCAGGGGGTATTCACCCCTCCACTTT
CASSLEGRGYSPLHF
>TRBJ2-7|.|TRBV5-5|.
TGTGCCAGCAGCCCGGTTGCCTGGACAGACTCCTACGAGCAGTACTTC
CASSPVAWTDSYEQYF
>TRBJ1-2|.|TRBV6-6|TRBD1
TGTGCCAGCAGTTACAGGGGGCGTCGGTATGGCTACACCTTC
CASSYRGRRYGYTF
>TRBJ1-2|.|TRBV5-1|TRBD1
TGCGCCAGCAGCCCGGACAGGGTAAACTATGGCTACACCTTC
CASSPDRVNYGYTF
>TRBJ1-2|.|TRBV7-6|TRBD1
TGTGCCAGCAGCTCCGCACAGGGGGCGAAAGGCTACACCTTC
CASSSAQGAKGYTF
>TRBJ2-5|.|TRBV5-4|TRBD1
TGTGCCAGCAGCCCCCGGGGACAGTTCCAAGAGACCCAGTACTTC
CASSPRGQFQETQYF
>TRBJ1-5|.|TRBV2|.
TGTGCCAGCAGCGCAGATGTAGCAGGCAATCAGCCCCAGCATTTT
CASSADVAGNQPQHF
>TRBJ2-1|.|TRBV5-1|TRBD2
TGCGCCAGCAGCTTCGCCGGTCTAGCGGGACCTTACAATGAGCAGTTCTTC
CASSFAGLAGPYNEQFF
>TRBJ2-1|.|TRBV28|TRBD2
TGTGCCAGCAGTTCGGGACTAGCGATAGACCTCGATGAGCAGTTCTTC
CASSSGLAIDLDEQFF
>TRBJ1-1|.|TRBV7-9|.
TGTGCCAGCAGCTTAGAAGGGGTGACTGAAGCTTTCTTT
CASSLEGVTEAFF
>TRBJ2-2|.|TRBV5-8|.
TGTGCCAGCATATACAGGGCCTCGAACACCGGGGAGCTGTTTTTT
CASIYRASNTGELFF
>TRBJ2-1|.|TRBV7-9|TRBD2
TGTGCCAGCAGCGGACTAGCGGGGGTTTTTTACAATGAGCAGTTCTTC
CASSGLAGVFYNEQFF
>TRBJ2-1|.|TRBV19|TRBD2
TGTGCCAGTACCTCCACGGGACTAGCGGGCAATGAGCAGTTCTTC
CASTSTGLAGNEQFF
>TRBJ2-1|.|TRBV5-6|TRBD2
TGTGCCAGCAGCTTTAGGGGACTAGCGGGAACCTACAATGAGCAGTTCTTC
CASSFRGLAGTYNEQFF
>TRBJ2-2|.|TRBV19|.
TGTGCCAGTAGTAAGGGGACGGGCAGGGGAGTTGGCGGGGAGCTGTTTTTT
CASSKGTGRGVGGELFF
>TRBJ2-7|.|TRBV5-1|TRBD2
TGCGCCAGCAGCCCCCTTAGCGGGAGGGCCGGCGAGCAGTACTTC
CASSPLSGRAGEQYF